This TCR beta chain was sequenced for a study of T cells in Graves' hyperthyroidism and ophthalmopathy. In this sample, this clonotype turned up many times. Amplified TCR beta CDR3 regions came from RNA transcripts. HTBI primers were used for first-round RT-PCR of the TCR CDR3. TCRdb ran MiXCR on the multiplex PCR reads and lists one entry per CDR3 protein. The profile shows about 570,000 distinct CDR3 sequences, around 13% of them singletons. V trimming: 6 bases; J trimming: 0 bases; junction bases outside the gene matches: 10. This CDR3 comprises 16 residues. Looked up from germline, CDR1 is SGHTA and CDR2 is FQGNSA.

V gene TRBV7-2 combines with J gene TRBJ2-7; TRBD1 matches 8 bases. The sequencing sample was made of blood. The clonotype originates from a woman between 40 and 55 years old with Graves' hyperthyroidism. In DNA form, the CDR3 reads TGTGCCAGCAGACTATACAATGGACAGGGCTCCTACGAGCAGTACTTC. It codes for CASRLYNGQGSYEQYF.